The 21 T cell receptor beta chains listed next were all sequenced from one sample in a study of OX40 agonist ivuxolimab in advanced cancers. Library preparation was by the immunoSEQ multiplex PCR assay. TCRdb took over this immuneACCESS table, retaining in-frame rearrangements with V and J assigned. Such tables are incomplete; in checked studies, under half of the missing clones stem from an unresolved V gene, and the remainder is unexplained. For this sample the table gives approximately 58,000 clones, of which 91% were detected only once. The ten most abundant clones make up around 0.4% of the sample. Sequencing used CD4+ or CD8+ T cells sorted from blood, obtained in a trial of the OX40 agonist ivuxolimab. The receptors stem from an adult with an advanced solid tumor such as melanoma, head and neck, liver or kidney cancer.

CDR3 nucleotide sequence: TGTGCCAGCAGTATTCATGCGAGCCCCGCGAACACCGGGGAGCTGTTTTTT. The encoded protein is CASSIHASPANTGELFF. This chain uses TRBV7-2 with TRBJ2-2; D remains ambiguous. Trimming took off 6 bases at V and 0 bases at J, with 17 bases between the two ends. The CDR3 loop spans 17 amino acids. CDR1 and CDR2 (germline): SGHTA, FQGNSA.

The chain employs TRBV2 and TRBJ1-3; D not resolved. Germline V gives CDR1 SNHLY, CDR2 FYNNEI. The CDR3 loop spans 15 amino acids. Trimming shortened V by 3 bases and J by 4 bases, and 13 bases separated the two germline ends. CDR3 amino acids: CASSDSGTPGNTIYF. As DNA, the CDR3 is TGTGCCAGCAGTGACTCAGGAACTCCCGGAAACACCATATATTTT.

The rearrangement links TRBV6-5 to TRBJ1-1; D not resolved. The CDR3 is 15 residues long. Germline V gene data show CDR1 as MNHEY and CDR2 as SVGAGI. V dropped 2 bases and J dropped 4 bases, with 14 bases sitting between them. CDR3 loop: CASSYAWAFSTEAFF. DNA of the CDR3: TGTGCCAGCAGTTACGCTTGGGCTTTTAGCACTGAAGCTTTCTTT.

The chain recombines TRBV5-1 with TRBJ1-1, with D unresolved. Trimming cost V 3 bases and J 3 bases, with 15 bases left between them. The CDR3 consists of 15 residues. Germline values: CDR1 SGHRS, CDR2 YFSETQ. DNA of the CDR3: TGCGCCAGCAGCTCGCAGGCCACCGGGGACACTGAAGCTTTCTTT. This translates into CASSSQATGDTEAFF.

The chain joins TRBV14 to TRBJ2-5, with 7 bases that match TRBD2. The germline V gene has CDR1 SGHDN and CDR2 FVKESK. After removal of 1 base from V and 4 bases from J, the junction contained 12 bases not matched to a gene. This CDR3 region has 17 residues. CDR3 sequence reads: CASSQVGGGRRLETQYF. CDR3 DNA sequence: TGTGCCAGCAGCCAAGTCGGAGGCGGGAGAAGGTTAGAGACCCAGTACTTC.

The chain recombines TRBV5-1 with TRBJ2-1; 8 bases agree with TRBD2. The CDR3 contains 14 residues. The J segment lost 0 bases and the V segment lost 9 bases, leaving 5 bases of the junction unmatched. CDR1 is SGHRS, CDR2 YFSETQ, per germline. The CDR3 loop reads CATTSGSSYNEQFF. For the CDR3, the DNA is TGCGCCACCACTAGCGGAAGCTCCTACAATGAGCAGTTCTTC.

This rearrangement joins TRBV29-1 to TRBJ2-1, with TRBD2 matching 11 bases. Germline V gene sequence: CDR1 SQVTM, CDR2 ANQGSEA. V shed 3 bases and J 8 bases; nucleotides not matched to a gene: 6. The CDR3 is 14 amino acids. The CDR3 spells CSVDSLAGGDEQFF. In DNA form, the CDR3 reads TGCAGCGTTGACTCCCTAGCGGGAGGCGATGAGCAGTTCTTC.

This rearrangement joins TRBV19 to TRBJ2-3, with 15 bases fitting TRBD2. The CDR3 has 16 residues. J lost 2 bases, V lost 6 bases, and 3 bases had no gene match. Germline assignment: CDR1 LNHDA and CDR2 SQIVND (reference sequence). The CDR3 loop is CASRGTSGGFTDTQYF. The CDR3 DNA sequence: TGTGCCAGTAGAGGGACTAGCGGGGGGTTCACAGATACGCAGTATTTT.

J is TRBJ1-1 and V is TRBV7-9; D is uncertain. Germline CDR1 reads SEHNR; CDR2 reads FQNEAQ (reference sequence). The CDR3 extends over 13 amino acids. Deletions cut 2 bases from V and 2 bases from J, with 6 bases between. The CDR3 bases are TGTGCCAGCAGCTTAATTGAAAACACTGAAGCTTTCTTT. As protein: CASSLIENTEAFF.

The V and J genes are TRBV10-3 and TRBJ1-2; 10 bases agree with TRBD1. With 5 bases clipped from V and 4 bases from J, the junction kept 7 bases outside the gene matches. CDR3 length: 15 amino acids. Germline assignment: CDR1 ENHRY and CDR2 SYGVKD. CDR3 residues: CAISHRDRGVYGYTF. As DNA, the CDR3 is TGTGCCATCAGTCACCGGGACAGGGGCGTCTATGGCTACACCTTC.

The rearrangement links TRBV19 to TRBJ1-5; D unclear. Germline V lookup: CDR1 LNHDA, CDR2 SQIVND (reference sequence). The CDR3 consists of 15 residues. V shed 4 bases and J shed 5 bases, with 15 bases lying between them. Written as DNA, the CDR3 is TGTGCCAGTAGTAGGATCAAGGATTTCTATCAGCCCCAGCATTTT. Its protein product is CASSRIKDFYQPQHF.

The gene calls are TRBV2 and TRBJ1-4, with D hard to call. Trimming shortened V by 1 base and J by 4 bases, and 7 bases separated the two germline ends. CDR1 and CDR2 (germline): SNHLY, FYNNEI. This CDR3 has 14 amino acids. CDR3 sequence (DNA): TGTGCCAGCAGTGAAGGACTGAGTAATGAAAAACTGTTTTTT. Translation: CASSEGLSNEKLFF.

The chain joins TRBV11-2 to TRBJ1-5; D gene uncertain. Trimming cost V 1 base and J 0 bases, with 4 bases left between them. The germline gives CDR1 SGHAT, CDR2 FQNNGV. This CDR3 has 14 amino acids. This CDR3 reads CASSLGYSNQPQHF. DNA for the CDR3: TGTGCCAGCAGCTTAGGTTATAGCAATCAGCCCCAGCATTTT.

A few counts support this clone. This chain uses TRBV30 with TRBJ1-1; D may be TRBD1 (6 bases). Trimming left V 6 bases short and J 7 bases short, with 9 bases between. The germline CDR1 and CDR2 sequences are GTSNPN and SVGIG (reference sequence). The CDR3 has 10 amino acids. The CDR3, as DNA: TGTGCCTGTAAACAGGGTGAAGCTTTCTTT. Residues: CACKQGEAFF.

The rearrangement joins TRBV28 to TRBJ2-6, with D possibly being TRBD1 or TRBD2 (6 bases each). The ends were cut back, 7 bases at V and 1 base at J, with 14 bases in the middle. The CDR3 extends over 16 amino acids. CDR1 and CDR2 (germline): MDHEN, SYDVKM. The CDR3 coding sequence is TGTGCCAGCATGGGGGGCTGGGAATCTGGGGCCAACGTCCTGACTTTC. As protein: CASMGGWESGANVLTF.

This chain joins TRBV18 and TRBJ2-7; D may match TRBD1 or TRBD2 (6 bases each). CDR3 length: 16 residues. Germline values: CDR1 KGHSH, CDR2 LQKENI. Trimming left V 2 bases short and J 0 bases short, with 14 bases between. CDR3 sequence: CASSPGFGGSSYEQYF. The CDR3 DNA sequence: TGTGCCAGCTCACCAGGGTTCGGGGGCAGCTCCTACGAGCAGTACTTC.

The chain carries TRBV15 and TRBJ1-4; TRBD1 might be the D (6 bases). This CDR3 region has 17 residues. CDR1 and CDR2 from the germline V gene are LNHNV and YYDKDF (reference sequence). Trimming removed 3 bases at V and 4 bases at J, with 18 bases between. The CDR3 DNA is TGTGCCACCAGCAGGGCCCCACGGGGGGCTGTTAATGAAAAACTGTTTTTT. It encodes CATSRAPRGAVNEKLFF.

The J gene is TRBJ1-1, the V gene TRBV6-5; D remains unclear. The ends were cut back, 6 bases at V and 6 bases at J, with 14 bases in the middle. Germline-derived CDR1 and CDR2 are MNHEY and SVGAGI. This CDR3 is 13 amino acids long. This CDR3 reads CASRPTEWPEAFF. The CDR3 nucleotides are TGTGCCAGCAGACCCACCGAGTGGCCTGAAGCTTTCTTT.

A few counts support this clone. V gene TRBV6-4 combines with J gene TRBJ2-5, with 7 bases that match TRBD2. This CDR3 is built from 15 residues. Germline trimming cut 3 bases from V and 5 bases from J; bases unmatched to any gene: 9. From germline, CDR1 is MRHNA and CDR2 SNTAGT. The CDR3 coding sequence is TGTGCCAGCAGTGAGTCTAGCGGAGCCCGTGAGACCCAGTACTTC. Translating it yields CASSESSGARETQYF.

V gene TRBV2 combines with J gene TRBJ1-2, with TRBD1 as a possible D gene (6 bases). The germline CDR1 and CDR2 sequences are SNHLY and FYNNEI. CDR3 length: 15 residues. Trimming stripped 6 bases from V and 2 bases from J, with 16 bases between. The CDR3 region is CASSATGSQNYGYTF. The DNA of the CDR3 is TGTGCCAGCAGCGCCACAGGGTCTCAAAACTATGGCTACACCTTC.

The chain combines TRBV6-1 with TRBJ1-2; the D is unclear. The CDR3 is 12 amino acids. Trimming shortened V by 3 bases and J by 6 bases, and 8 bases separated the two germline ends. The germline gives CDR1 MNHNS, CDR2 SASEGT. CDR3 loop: CASSELGNGYTF. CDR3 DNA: TGTGCCAGCAGTGAGCTGGGGAATGGCTACACCTTC.